This TCR beta chain was identified during a study of cytomegalovirus exposure and HLA in healthy donors. Germline assignment: CDR1 SGHAT and CDR2 FQNNGV. The V gene lost 0 bases and the J gene lost 4 bases, with 13 bases spanning the gap. The CDR3 runs to 15 residues. Turning to this clone: Its antigen is still unknown.

Sequencing was performed with immunoSEQ multiplex PCR; in TCRdb, only in-frame clones are kept and a portion is missing. Of approximately 180,000 clones listed, about 82% are singletons. Whole-study results and caveats: First-cohort TCR clusters were later found to tend to co-occur in the approximately 120 validation repertoires.

Material: PBMCs. This TCR came from a young woman in good health and CMV-seronegative. The chain joins TRBV11-2 to TRBJ2-7; D is unclear. CDR3 amino acids: CASSLDAAPQYEQYF. CDR3 coding DNA: TGTGCCAGCAGCTTAGATGCGGCCCCCCAGTACGAGCAGTACTTC.